The following is a T cell receptor (beta chain) sequence with its context. The repertoire was sequenced with immunoSEQ multiplex PCR; TCRdb's copy has only in-frame clones and lacks some. This table has 60,000 to 75,000 clones, 88% appearing once. The record originates from a study of blood T cell repertoires in COVID-19. The CDR3 contains 15 residues. Germline V gene lookup returns CDR1 SGHRS and CDR2 YFSETQ. The V segment lost 4 bases and the J segment 4 bases; nucleotides outside the gene matches: 10. This clonotype was sampled from a human donor in a cohort sampled during active COVID-19. Sequenced input: peripheral blood. V and J are TRBV5-1 and TRBJ1-2, with 7 bases aligning to TRBD1. This CDR3 reads CASSQGTASPYGYTF. The DNA of the CDR3 is TGCGCCAGCAGCCAGGGGACAGCCTCTCCCTATGGCTACACCTTC.